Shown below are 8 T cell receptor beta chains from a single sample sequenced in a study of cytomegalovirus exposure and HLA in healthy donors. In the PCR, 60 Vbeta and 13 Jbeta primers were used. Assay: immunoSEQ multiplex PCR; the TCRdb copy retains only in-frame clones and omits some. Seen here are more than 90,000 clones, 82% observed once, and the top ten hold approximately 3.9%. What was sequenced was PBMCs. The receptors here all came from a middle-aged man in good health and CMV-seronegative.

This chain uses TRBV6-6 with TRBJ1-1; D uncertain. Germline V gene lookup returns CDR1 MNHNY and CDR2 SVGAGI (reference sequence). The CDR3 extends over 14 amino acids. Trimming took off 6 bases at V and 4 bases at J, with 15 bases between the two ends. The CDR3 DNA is TGTGCCAGCAGCCGACCCTCCGGGAGCACTGAAGCTTTCTTT. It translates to CASSRPSGSTEAFF.

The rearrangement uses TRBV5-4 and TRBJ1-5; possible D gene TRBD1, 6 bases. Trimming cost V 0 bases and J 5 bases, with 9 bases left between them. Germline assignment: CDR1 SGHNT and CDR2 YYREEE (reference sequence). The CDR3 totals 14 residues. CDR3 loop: CASSLGRGDQPQHF. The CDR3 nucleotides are TGTGCCAGCAGCTTGGGCAGGGGAGATCAGCCCCAGCATTTT.

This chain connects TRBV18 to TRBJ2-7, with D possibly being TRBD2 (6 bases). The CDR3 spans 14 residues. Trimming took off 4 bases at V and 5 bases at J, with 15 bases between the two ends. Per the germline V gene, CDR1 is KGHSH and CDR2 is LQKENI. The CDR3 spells CASSLPPGGNEQYF. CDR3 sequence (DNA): TGTGCCAGCTCACTTCCCCCAGGAGGGAACGAGCAGTACTTC.

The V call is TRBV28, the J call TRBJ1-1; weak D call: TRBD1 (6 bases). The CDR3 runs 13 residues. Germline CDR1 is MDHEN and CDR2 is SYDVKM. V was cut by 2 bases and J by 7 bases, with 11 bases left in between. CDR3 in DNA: TGTGCCAGCAGTTTAGGGGGCAGGGATGAAGCTTTCTTT. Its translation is CASSLGGRDEAFF. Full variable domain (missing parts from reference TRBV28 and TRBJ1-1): DVKVTQSSRYLVKRTGEKVFLECVQDMDHENMFWYRQDPGLGLRLIYFSYDVKMKEKGDIPEGYSVSREKKERFSLILESASTNQTSMYLCASSLGGRDEAFFGQGTRLTVV.

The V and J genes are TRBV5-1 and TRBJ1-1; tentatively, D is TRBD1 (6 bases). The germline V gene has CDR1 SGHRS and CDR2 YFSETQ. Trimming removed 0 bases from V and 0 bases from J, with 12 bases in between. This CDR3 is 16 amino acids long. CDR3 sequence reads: CASSLVPGVMNTEAFF. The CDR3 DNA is TGCGCCAGCAGCTTGGTCCCAGGGGTGATGAACACTGAAGCTTTCTTT.

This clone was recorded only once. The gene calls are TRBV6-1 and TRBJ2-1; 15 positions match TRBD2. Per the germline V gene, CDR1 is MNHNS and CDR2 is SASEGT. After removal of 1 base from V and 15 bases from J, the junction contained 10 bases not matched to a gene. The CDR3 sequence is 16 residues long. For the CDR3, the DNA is TGTGCCAGCAGTGAAGGGACTAGCGGGAGGGCCAACTACCGGTTCTTC. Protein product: CASSEGTSGRANYRFF.

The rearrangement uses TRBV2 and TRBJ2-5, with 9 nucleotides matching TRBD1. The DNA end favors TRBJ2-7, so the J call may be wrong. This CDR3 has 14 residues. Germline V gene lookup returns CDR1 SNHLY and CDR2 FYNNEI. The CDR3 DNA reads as TGTGCCAGCAGTGGAGGGACAGGGATCGTCGAGCAGTACTTC. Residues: CASSGGTGIVEQYF.

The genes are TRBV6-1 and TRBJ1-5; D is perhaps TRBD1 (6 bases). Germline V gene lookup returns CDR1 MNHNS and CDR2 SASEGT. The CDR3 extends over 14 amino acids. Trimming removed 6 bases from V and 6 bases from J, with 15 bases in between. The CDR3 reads CASRQDSQGQPQHF. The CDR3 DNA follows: TGTGCCAGCAGGCAGGACAGCCAAGGTCAGCCCCAGCATTTT.